One and the same sample provided the 8 T cell receptor beta chains below, sequenced in a study of shared clonotypes between healthy human individuals (dated by TCRdb to 2020 to 2022). CD8 naive samples were CD45RO-negative cells positively selected for CCR7, giving a CD45RA+CCR7+ population that excluded TemRA cells. Library construction relied on the immunoSEQ multiplex PCR assay. TCRdb took over this immuneACCESS table, retaining in-frame rearrangements with V and J assigned. Such tables are incomplete; in checked studies, under half of the missing clones stem from an unresolved V gene, and the remainder is unexplained. Across this sample there are around 550,000 clones, with 85% to 95% seen only once. The ten largest clones take up approximately 0.12% of the sample. The sample was naive CD8+ T cells sorted from blood. The cell subset or site label on this specimen signifies: CD45RA+CCR7+. The origin of the receptors is a woman aged 30 to 39 in good health.

The chain employs TRBV6-5 and TRBJ2-1; D call uncertain. The V end was cut by 5 bases, the J end by 10 bases, with 18 bases between. Germline CDR1 is MNHEY and CDR2 is SVGAGI. This CDR3 is built from 14 residues. The CDR3 nucleotides are TGTGCCAGCAGTGGGGAAGGGCTACTGGGGGAGCAGTTCTTC. Protein product: CASSGEGLLGEQFF.

The chain uses TRBV7-7 and TRBJ2-1; tentatively, D is TRBD2 (6 bases). V shed 1 base and J shed 9 bases, with 13 bases lying between them. Germline assignment: CDR1 SSHAT and CDR2 FNYEAQ (reference sequence). CDR3 length: 14 residues. CDR3 loop: CASSLGEAGTEQFF. CDR3 nucleotide sequence: TGTGCCAGCAGCTTAGGGGAGGCGGGGACTGAGCAGTTCTTC. Full variable domain (missing parts from reference TRBV7-7 and TRBJ2-1): GAGVSQSPRYKVTKRGQDVTLRCDPISSHATLYWYQQALGQGPEFLTYFNYEAQPDKSGLPSDRFSAERPEGSISTLTIQRTEQRDSAMYRCASSLGEAGTEQFFGPGTRLTVL.

The rearrangement uses TRBV6-5 and TRBJ1-2; 9 bases agree with TRBD1. Germline trimming cut 3 bases from V and 8 bases from J; bases unmatched to any gene: 4. There are 13 residues in the CDR3. Germline V CDR1 and CDR2: MNHEY, SVGAGI. CDR3 coding DNA: TGTGCCAGCAGTTATAACAGGGGGCAAGGCTACACCTTC. Translated: CASSYNRGQGYTF.

This chain connects TRBV30 to TRBJ2-7; D tentatively reads TRBD1 or TRBD2 (5 bases each). V dropped 1 base and J dropped 1 base, with 11 bases sitting between them. CDR1 GTSNPN and CDR2 SVGIG come from the germline V gene (reference sequence). The CDR3 totals 14 residues. The CDR3 coding sequence is TGTGCCTGGAGTGGGGGGACGCCGTCCTACGAGCAGTACTTC. Translated, it gives CAWSGGTPSYEQYF. Full variable domain (outside the CDR3, taken from reference TRBV30 and TRBJ2-7): SQTIHQWPATLVQPVGSPLSLECTVEGTSNPNLYWYRQAAGRGLQLLFYSVGIGQISSEVPQNLSASRPQDRQFILSSKKLLLSDSGFYLCAWSGGTPSYEQYFGPGTRLTVT.

Concerning this clone itself: The same CDR3 can be traced to other DNA sequences in this sample. J is TRBJ2-7 and V is TRBV2; D might be TRBD2 (6 bases). This CDR3 is 12 amino acids long. The germline V gene encodes CDR1 SNHLY and CDR2 FYNNEI. The germline V and J ends were trimmed by 8 bases and 3 bases, with 11 bases remaining between them. CDR3 DNA sequence: TGTGCCAGCGGCGGGGTAAGCTACGAGCAGTACTTC. This translates into CASGGVSYEQYF.

The V and J genes are TRBV5-1 and TRBJ2-1; 13 bases line up with TRBD2. V shed 2 bases, J shed 5 bases, and the junction held 10 bases outside the gene matches. This CDR3 has 18 residues. Looked up from germline, CDR1 is SGHRS and CDR2 is YFSETQ. CDR3 region: CASSLYTTGTSGDNEQFF. CDR3 bases: TGCGCCAGCAGCTTATATACTACCGGGACTAGCGGGGACAATGAGCAGTTCTTC.

The CDR3 nucleotides are TGTGCCAGCGATGGTTGGGACACTGAAGCTTTCTTT. Residues: CASDGWDTEAFF. This rearrangement joins TRBV28 to TRBJ1-1; D is undetermined. V lost 8 bases, J lost 3 bases, and 10 bases lay in between. The germline V gene encodes CDR1 MDHEN and CDR2 SYDVKM. The CDR3 covers 12 residues.

The chain combines TRBV6-6 with TRBJ1-5; TRBD1 might be the D (5 bases). This CDR3 comprises 15 residues. V gave up 6 bases and J gave up 5 bases, with 17 bases separating them. Germline V CDR1 and CDR2: MNHNY, SVGAGI (reference sequence). This CDR3 reads CASRAGHARDQPQHF. The CDR3 coding sequence is TGTGCCAGCAGGGCCGGACACGCACGAGATCAGCCCCAGCATTTT.